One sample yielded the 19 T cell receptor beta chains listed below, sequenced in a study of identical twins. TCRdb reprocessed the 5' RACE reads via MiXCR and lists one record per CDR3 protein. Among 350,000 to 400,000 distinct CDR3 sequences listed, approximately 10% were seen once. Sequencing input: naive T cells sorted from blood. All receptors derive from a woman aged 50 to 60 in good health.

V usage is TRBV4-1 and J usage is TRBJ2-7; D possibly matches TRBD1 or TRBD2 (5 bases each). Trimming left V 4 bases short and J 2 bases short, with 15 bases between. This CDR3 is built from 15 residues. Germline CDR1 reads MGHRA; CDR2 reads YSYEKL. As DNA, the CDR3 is TGCGCCAGCAGCCGGGGGACCGCCGTCCCCTACGAGCAGTACGTC. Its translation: CASSRGTAVPYEQYV.

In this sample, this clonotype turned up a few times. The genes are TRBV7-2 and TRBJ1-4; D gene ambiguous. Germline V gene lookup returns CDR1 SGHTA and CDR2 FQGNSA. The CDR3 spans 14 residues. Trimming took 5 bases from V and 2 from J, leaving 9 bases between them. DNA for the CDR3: TGTGCCAGCAGCCCCGAGGGCACTAATGAAAAACTGTTTTTT. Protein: CASSPEGTNEKLFF.

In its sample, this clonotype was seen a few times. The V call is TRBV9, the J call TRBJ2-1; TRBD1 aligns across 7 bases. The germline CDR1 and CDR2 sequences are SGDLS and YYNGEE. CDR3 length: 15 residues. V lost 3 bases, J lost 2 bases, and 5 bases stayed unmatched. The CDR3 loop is CASSETGFTYNEQFF. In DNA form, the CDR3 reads TGTGCCAGCAGCGAGACAGGGTTTACCTACAATGAGCAGTTCTTC.

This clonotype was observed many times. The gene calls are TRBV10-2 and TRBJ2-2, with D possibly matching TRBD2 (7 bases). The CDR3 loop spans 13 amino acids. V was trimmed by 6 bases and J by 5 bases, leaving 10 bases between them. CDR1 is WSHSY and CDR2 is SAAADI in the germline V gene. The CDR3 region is CASRGGATGELFF. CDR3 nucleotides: TGCGCCAGCAGAGGGGGGGCTACCGGGGAGCTGTTTTTT.

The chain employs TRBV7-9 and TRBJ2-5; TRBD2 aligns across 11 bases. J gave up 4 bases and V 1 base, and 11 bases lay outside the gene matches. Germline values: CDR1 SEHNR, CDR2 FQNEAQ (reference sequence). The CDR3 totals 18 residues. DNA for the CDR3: TGTGCCAGCAGCTTAGGAGCGCTAGCGGGAGGCTCGGGAGAGACCCAGTACTTC. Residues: CASSLGALAGGSGETQYF.

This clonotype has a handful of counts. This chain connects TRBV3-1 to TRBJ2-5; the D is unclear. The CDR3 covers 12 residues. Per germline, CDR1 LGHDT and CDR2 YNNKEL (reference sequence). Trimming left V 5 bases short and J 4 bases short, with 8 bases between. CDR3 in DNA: TGTGCCAGCAGCGGTGAAAGAGAGACCCAGTACTTC. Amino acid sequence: CASSGERETQYF.

CDR3 amino acids: CASASGRLSYEQYF. CDR3 nucleotide sequence: TGTGCCAGCGCTAGCGGGAGATTAAGTTACGAGCAGTACTTC. The chain employs TRBV12-3 or TRBV12-4 and TRBJ2-7, with 10 bases lining up with TRBD2. The V segment lost 8 bases and the J segment 4 bases; nucleotides outside the gene matches: 8. The CDR3 is 14 residues long.

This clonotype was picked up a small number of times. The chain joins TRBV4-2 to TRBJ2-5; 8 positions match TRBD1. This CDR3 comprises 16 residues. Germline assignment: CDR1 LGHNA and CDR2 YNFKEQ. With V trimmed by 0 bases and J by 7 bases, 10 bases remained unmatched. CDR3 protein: CASSQDLAGGFGTQYF. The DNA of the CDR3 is TGTGCCAGCAGCCAAGATCTCGCAGGGGGCTTTGGGACCCAGTACTTC.

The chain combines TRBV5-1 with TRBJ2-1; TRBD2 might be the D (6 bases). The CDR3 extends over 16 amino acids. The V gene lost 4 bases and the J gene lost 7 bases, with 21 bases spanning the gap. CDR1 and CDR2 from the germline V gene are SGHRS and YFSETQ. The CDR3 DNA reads TGCGCCAGCAGCCCGGGACCGGAGGGCCGGGGGAATGAGCAGTTCTTC. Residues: CASSPGPEGRGNEQFF.

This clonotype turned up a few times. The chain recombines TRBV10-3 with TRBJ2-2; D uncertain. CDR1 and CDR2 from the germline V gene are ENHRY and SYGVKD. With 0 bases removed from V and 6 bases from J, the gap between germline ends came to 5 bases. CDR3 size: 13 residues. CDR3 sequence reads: CAISESAAGELFF. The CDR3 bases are TGTGCCATCAGTGAGTCGGCAGCCGGGGAGCTGTTTTTT.

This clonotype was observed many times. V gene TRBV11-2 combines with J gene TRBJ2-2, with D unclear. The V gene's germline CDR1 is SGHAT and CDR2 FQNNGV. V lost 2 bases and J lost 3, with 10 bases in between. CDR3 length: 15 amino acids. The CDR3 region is CASSLFRSYTGELFF. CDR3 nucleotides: TGTGCCAGCAGCTTATTCAGGTCTTACACCGGGGAGCTGTTTTTT.

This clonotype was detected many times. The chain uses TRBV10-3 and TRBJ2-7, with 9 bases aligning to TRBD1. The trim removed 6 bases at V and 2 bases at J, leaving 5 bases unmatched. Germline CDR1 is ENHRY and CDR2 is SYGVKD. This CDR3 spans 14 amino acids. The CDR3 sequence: CAISRDRDTYEQYV. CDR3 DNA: TGTGCCATCAGCCGGGACAGGGACACCTACGAGCAGTACGTC.

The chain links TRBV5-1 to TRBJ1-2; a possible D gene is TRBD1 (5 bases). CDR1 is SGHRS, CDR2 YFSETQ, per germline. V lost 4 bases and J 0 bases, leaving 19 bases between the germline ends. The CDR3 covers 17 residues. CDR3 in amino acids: CASSPWGRGTSNYGYTF. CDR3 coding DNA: TGCGCCAGCAGCCCTTGGGGCCGAGGGACGTCTAACTATGGCTACACCTTC.

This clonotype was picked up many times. CDR3 loop: CSARDHYVVGDTGELFF. DNA for the CDR3: TGCAGTGCTAGAGACCACTACGTGGTCGGCGACACCGGGGAGCTGTTTTTT. The chain employs TRBV20-1 and TRBJ2-2; D gene uncertain. Looked up from germline, CDR1 is DFQATT and CDR2 is SNEGSKA (reference sequence). CDR3 size: 17 residues. The V end lost 0 bases, the J end lost 3 bases, and 17 bases lay between the germline ends.

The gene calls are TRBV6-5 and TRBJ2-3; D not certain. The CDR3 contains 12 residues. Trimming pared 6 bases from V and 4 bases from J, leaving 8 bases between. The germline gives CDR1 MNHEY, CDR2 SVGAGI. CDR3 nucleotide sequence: TGTGCCAGCAGGGGTAATTCAGATACGCAGTATTTT. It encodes CASRGNSDTQYF.

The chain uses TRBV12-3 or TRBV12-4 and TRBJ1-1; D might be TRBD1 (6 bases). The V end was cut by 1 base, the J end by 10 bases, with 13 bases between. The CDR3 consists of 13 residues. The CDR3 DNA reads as TGTGCCAGCAGTTTAGGGGGGCCTGGGGTAGCTTTCTTT. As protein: CASSLGGPGVAFF.

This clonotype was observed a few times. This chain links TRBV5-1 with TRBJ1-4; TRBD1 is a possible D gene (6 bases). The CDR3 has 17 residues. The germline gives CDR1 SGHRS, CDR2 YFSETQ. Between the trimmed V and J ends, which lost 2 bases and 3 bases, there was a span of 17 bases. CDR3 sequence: CASSLTSGVGANEKLFF. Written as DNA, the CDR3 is TGCGCCAGCAGCTTAACCTCAGGGGTAGGGGCTAATGAAAAACTGTTTTTT.

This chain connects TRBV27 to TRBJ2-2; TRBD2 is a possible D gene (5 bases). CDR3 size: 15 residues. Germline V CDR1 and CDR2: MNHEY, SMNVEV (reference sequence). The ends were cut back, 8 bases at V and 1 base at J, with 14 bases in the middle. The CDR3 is CASPPGNGNTGELFF. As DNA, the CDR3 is TGTGCCAGCCCCCCCGGGAACGGGAACACCGGGGAGCTGTTTTTT.

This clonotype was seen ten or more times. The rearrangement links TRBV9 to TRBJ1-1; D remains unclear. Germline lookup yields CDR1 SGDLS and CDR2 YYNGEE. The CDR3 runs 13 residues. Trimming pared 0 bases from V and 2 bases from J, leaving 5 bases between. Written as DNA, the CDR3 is TGTGCCAGCAGCGTAGCTGTCAACACTGAAGCTTTCTTT. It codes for CASSVAVNTEAFF.